The 4 T cell receptor beta chains below were found in one sample sequenced in a study of T-cell memory formation after mild COVID-19. From the 5' RACE reads, TCRdb called clonotypes with MiXCR, one entry per CDR3 protein. The data contain hundreds of thousands of distinct CDR3 sequences, roughly an eighth of them singletons. Sequencing was carried out using PBMCs or a T cell subset sorted from them (not recorded which). The source of these receptors is a man aged 18 to 35 who had mild COVID-19 (a few samples of this study predate the infection). Cell type and time point are not known.

This clonotype was counted once. The genes are TRBV6-2 or TRBV6-3 and TRBJ1-5; D possibly corresponds to TRBD1 (5 bases). Trimming removed 2 bases from V and 7 bases from J, with 12 bases in between. Germline values: CDR1 MNHEY, CDR2 SVGEGT. The CDR3 loop spans 14 amino acids. Here the CDR3 DNA reads TGTGCCAGCAGTTACGGGGGGTATCAGCAGCCCCAGCATTTT. Protein sequence: CASSYGGYQQPQHF.

Ten or more counts support this clonotype. The CDR3 sequence is CASSYSWGGQGDTQYF. The CDR3 coding sequence is TGTGCCAGCAGTTACTCTTGGGGGGGGCAGGGAGATACGCAGTATTTT. The V call is TRBV7-6, the J call TRBJ2-3; TRBD2 is a possible D gene (7 bases). V was clipped by 6 bases and J by 5 bases, with 21 bases between them. Germline-derived CDR1 and CDR2 are SGHVS and FNYEAQ. The CDR3 spans 16 residues.

The sample holds many counts of this clonotype. The CDR3 sequence is CASSEFRATDTQYF. CDR3 coding DNA: TGTGCCAGCAGTGAATTCCGGGCCACAGATACGCAGTATTTT. The chain carries TRBV25-1 and TRBJ2-3; no definite D call. V lost 1 base, J lost 2 bases, and 7 bases lay in between. The CDR3 consists of 14 residues. Germline-derived CDR1 and CDR2 are MGHDK and SYGVNS.

The V gene is TRBV11-2, the J gene TRBJ2-3, with D possibly TRBD1 on 6 matching bases. The CDR3 has 15 amino acids. Germline assignment: CDR1 SGHAT and CDR2 FQNNGV. Deletions cut 4 bases from V and 0 bases from J, with 11 bases between. The CDR3 region is CASSYHQGSTDTQYF. CDR3 bases: TGTGCCAGCAGCTACCACCAGGGGAGCACAGATACGCAGTATTTT.